The present T cell receptor (beta chain) was sequenced within a study of T cell responses to AZD1222 COVID-19 vaccine. Broader study findings: The CD4 TCRs associated with vaccination extended across spike and predominated at 160-218 and 743-854.

Clones were read by immunoSEQ multiplex PCR, and TCRdb kept only the in-frame ones, dropping some. The sample yields approximately 70,000 clones, roughly 85% seen once. For this clone: Its specificity is not known.

Sequenced material: peripheral blood, taken on day 0 of AZD1222 vaccination. The TCR was taken from an adult in good health.

The CDR3 spells CASSYGTPEETEQYF. The CDR3 nucleotides read TGTGCCAGCAGTTACGGGACACCAGAGGAGACCGAGCAGTACTTC. The V and J genes are TRBV6-8 and TRBJ2-7; D might be TRBD1 (6 bases). The CDR3 spans 15 residues. In germline, CDR1 is MNHGY, CDR2 SAAAGT. Trimming took 2 bases from V and 6 from J, leaving 17 bases between them.